This passage covers 13 T cell receptor beta chains from one sample sequenced in a study of glioma-infiltrating T cells. The iRepertoire nested amplicon-rescue multiplex PCR amplified TCR alpha and beta CDR3s from RNA. TCRdb fed the multiplex PCR reads into MiXCR, producing one record per CDR3 protein. The profile shows about 130,000 distinct CDR3 sequences, about 25% of them singletons. The sequenced sample was glioma tissue, nonneoplastic brain tissue, or PBMCs (not recorded which). The receptor set was obtained from a human donor with low-grade glioma or glioblastoma, undergoing nonglioma brain surgery, or in good health (not recorded which).

The chain joins TRBV24-1 to TRBJ2-1; TRBD1 matches 7 bases. The CDR3 is 16 residues long. Per the germline V gene, CDR1 is KGHDR and CDR2 is SFDVKD. With V trimmed by 3 bases and J by 3 bases, 7 bases remained unmatched. Written as DNA, the CDR3 is TGTGCCACCAGTGATGACGGGACAGAGATCTACAATGAGCAGTTCTTC. Translation: CATSDDGTEIYNEQFF.

This clonotype was picked up many times. The V gene is TRBV20-1, the J gene TRBJ2-3, with a possible D match to TRBD1 (5 bases). The ends were cut back, 6 bases at V and 5 bases at J, with 15 bases in the middle. The CDR3 totals 13 residues. Germline CDR1 DFQATT, CDR2 SNEGSKA (reference sequence). The CDR3 loop reads CSAGAVGGDTQYF. CDR3 nucleotides: TGCAGTGCAGGGGCGGTCGGCGGAGATACGCAGTATTTT.

This clonotype has at least ten counts. The rearrangement joins TRBV20-1 to TRBJ2-5; TRBD2 agrees at 7 bases. Losses at the gene ends were 3 bases for V and 2 bases for J; bases not matched to a gene: 9. CDR3 length equals 15 residues. CDR1 is DFQATT, CDR2 SNEGSKA, per germline (reference sequence). CDR3 in amino acids: CSASTGGGGQETQYF. In DNA form, the CDR3 reads TGCAGTGCTAGCACCGGTGGGGGGGGTCAAGAGACCCAGTACTTC.

V is TRBV7-3 and J is TRBJ1-2; TRBD1 aligns across 10 bases. CDR1 is SGHTA and CDR2 is FQGTGA in the germline V gene. The CDR3 is made up of 14 amino acids. After removal of 0 bases from V and 8 bases from J, the junction contained 3 bases not matched to a gene. CDR3 in amino acids: CASSLTGTGVGYTF. As DNA, the CDR3 is TGTGCCAGCAGCTTAACGGGGACAGGGGTAGGCTACACCTTC.

The table lists this clonotype with a few counts. V and J are TRBV12-5 and TRBJ2-1, with D possibly TRBD1 on 6 matching bases. The CDR3 contains 14 residues. V was trimmed by 5 bases and J by 2 bases, leaving 10 bases between them. Germline V gene sequence: CDR1 LGHNT, CDR2 FRNRAP. The CDR3 sequence is CASGPGTPYNEQFF. CDR3 sequence (DNA): TGTGCTAGTGGTCCCGGGACACCCTACAATGAGCAGTTCTTC.

In this sample, this clonotype turned up a few times. The rearrangement links TRBV4-1 to TRBJ1-2; perhaps TRBD1 as D (5 bases). This CDR3 contains 13 residues. Trimming pared 3 bases from V and 6 bases from J, leaving 11 bases between. CDR1 is MGHRA and CDR2 is YSYEKL in the germline V gene. The CDR3 region is CASSQGGIDGYTF. The CDR3 bases are TGCGCCAGCAGCCAGGGGGGGATTGATGGCTACACCTTC.

This chain connects TRBV11-2 to TRBJ1-6; D gene uncertain. The V gene's germline CDR1 is SGHAT and CDR2 FQNNGV. With 5 bases removed from V and 0 bases from J, the gap between germline ends came to 11 bases. The CDR3 is 16 residues long. This chain's CDR3 is CASSTNRLSYNSPLHF. The DNA of the CDR3 is TGTGCCAGCAGCACAAACCGACTCTCCTATAATTCACCCCTCCACTTT.

This chain connects TRBV24-1 to TRBJ2-1; 9 nucleotides align to TRBD1. Germline CDR1 reads KGHDR; CDR2 reads SFDVKD. The V and J ends lost 7 bases and 3 bases, in that order; junction bases with no gene match: 9. The CDR3 is 16 residues long. The CDR3 reads CATRSADRGGYNEQFF. CDR3 coding DNA: TGTGCCACCAGGTCCGCGGACAGGGGCGGCTACAATGAGCAGTTCTTC.

The chain uses TRBV15 and TRBJ1-4; D is possibly TRBD1 (5 bases). V gave up 4 bases and J gave up 7 bases, with 10 bases separating them. This CDR3 has 13 amino acids. Germline V gives CDR1 LNHNV, CDR2 YYDKDF (reference sequence). The CDR3, as DNA: TGTGCCACCAGCATCCTGGGGGGTGAAAAACTGTTTTTT. This gives the protein CATSILGGEKLFF.

As to this clonotype: Since a much larger clone is just one base distant, this may be a read error. The V gene is TRBV2, the J gene TRBJ2-1; 7 nucleotides align to TRBD1. The CDR3 runs to 13 residues. The V and J ends lost 4 bases and 12 bases, in that order; junction bases with no gene match: 9. CDR1 and CDR2 (germline): SNHLY, FYNNEI. This CDR3 is CASSVDRRPGQFF. CDR3 nucleotide sequence: TGTGCCAGCAGTGTGGACAGGCGGCCTGGGCAGTTCTTC.

The rearrangement links TRBV19 to TRBJ1-2; D is unclear. Trimming shortened V by 6 bases and J by 6 bases, and 14 bases separated the two germline ends. From germline, CDR1 is LNHDA and CDR2 SQIVND (reference sequence). The CDR3 loop spans 13 amino acids. CDR3 DNA sequence: TGTGCCAGTAGGGACTCCACACCGGATGGCTACACCTTC. This encodes CASRDSTPDGYTF.

This clonotype was seen more than once but under ten times. The conserved phenylalanine or tryptophan normally closing the CDR3 is absent here, so this likely arose from a read error. The limits of the CDR3 on the DNA are not certain, so only TCRdb's listed CDR3 is given. This rearrangement joins TRBV5-1 to TRBJ2-1; TRBD1, the table's D call, was not compared with the DNA. Germline V lookup: CDR1 SGHRS, CDR2 YFSETQ. The CDR3 length is 9 residues, termini included. CDR3: CASSPRGGT.

The sample holds a few counts of this clonotype. This sequence joins TRBV3-1 and TRBJ1-5; unclear D gene. In germline, CDR1 is LGHDT, CDR2 YNNKEL (reference sequence). V was clipped by 0 bases and J by 9 bases, with 9 bases between them. The CDR3 runs 13 residues. CDR3 coding DNA: TGTGCCAGCAGCCAAGATAGCCGGGGGCCCCAGCATTTT. Its translation is CASSQDSRGPQHF. The full variable domain, completed using reference TRBV3-1 and TRBJ1-5, is DTAVSQTPKYLVTQMGNDKSIKCEQNLGHDTMYWYKQDSKKFLKIMFSYNNKELIINETVPNRFSPKSPDKAHLNLHINSLELGDSAVYFCASSQDSRGPQHFGDGTRLSIL.